The present entry profiles one T cell receptor beta chain with its context. This entry is derived from a study of blood T cell repertoires in COVID-19. About the study: Specimens from acute and convalescent COVID-19 originated in the United States, Italy and Spain.

The CDR3 runs to 14 residues. With 1 base removed from V and 0 bases from J, the gap between germline ends came to 6 bases. Germline assignment: CDR1 SGHRS and CDR2 YFSETQ. The protocol was immunoSEQ multiplex PCR, while the TCRdb copy is restricted to in-frame clones and leaves out a portion. The sample lists 320,000 or so clones; under 90% were seen once. Those who participated ranged in age from about 18 to 89 years and resided in about two dozen US areas. The sequenced sample was PBMCs or T cells enriched from blood (not recorded which). The clonotype originates from a man in his 60s who had recovered from COVID-19. The gene calls are TRBV5-1 and TRBJ2-3; D remains unclear. The DNA for the CDR3 is TGCGCCAGCAGCTTGCCCAGTAGCACAGATACGCAGTATTTT. Its protein product is CASSLPSSTDTQYF.